The 2 T cell receptor beta chains below all came from one sample that was sequenced in a study of PD-L1 blockade in urothelial cancer. Data came from immunoSEQ multiplex PCR; TCRdb stores just in-frame clones and leaves some out. The data contain some 50,000 clones, 88% of them singletons. The source was PBMCs, collected around atezolizumab (anti-PD-L1) treatment. Every receptor here comes from a man older than 75 with urothelial cancer.

V and J are TRBV28 and TRBJ2-5; no definite D call. Germline lookup yields CDR1 MDHEN and CDR2 SYDVKM. V lost 3 bases and J 3 bases, leaving 14 bases between the germline ends. This CDR3 region has 15 residues. CDR3 sequence reads: CASSFVQKSKETQYF. The CDR3 DNA follows: TGTGCCAGCAGTTTTGTCCAGAAAAGTAAAGAGACCCAGTACTTC.

The rearrangement uses TRBV6-1 and TRBJ2-1; 9 positions agree with TRBD2. CDR3 length equals 16 residues. Per the germline V gene, CDR1 is MNHNS and CDR2 is SASEGT. V lost 4 bases to trimming and J lost 3 bases; unmatched junction nucleotides: 7. The DNA of the CDR3 is TGTGCCAGCAGTGGGTTAGCGGGAGTAAACTACAATGAGCAGTTCTTC. Translation: CASSGLAGVNYNEQFF.